This T cell receptor (beta chain) was captured by sequencing in a study of human T cells and chemical hapten exposure (dated by TCRdb to the early 2020s). Study-level background: For sensitization, 2% DPC in acetone was applied to a roughly 2 cm by roughly 2 cm area of upper inner arm skin. Twenty-nine alopecia patients provided blood for TCR sequencing at one to four time points (pre-sensitization, 2, 6 and 24 weeks). Most of the patients in the cohort were female, and the cohort covered alopecia areata with under or over 50% scalp involvement, alopecia totalis and alopecia universalis. In alopecia patients, the study followed how the peripheral blood TCR repertoire changed in vivo over primary and secondary sensitization to diphenylcyclopropenone (DPC), a hapten. Patch testing on the upper back used Finn chambers containing 0.01% DPC, with scoring done after 6 days according to International Contact Dermatitis Research Group standards. Libraries were combined into a pool for sequencing, and differences in TCR yield between samples came mainly from small differences in library volumes within the pool. Blood samples were taken from patients before sensitization (week 0) and then at 2, 6 and about 24 weeks after DPC sensitization. Patients additionally received weekly therapeutic DPC doses to the scalp throughout the roughly 24-week study period. Here is what the overall study found, with its caveats: Because all patients had alopecia, a presumed autoimmune disease, the immune response of the patients might differ from that of healthy individuals. Patch test score correlated positively with the number of PT1 expanded TCRs, reaching significance at thresholds 8, 16 and 32 but not at 4. The number of TCRs above 1 in 1000 frequency did not change with DPC sensitization; there was no evidence of global repertoire structure alterations. Repeated subsampling changed both the strength of the expansion versus patch-test correlation and the threshold at which the correlation became significant. Compared with pre-sensitization or healthy control sets, expanded TCRs formed significantly more large CDR3 similarity clusters, which is consistent with antigen-driven responses.

Concerning this clonotype: Its target antigen remains unknown. No much larger clonotype is one base removed from it; base qualities were not supplied.

What the time point label conveys for this sample: pre-sensitization, week 0. The treatment or condition label of this sample denotes: therapeutic diphenylcyclopropenone sensitization with weekly scalp DPC. At each patch-test visit, blood was drawn before the patch test was applied. Patients were eligible if aged 18 to 70, diagnosed with alopecia and judged suitable for DPC therapy, and pregnant patients were excluded. Unfractionated whole blood was collected in Tempus Blood RNA tubes, and total RNA was extracted from that blood. Libraries were built with RACE. The instrument was a NextSeq 500. During library preparation, unique molecular identifiers were attached to individual cDNA molecules so that TCRs could be counted in a quantitative, reproducible way. From each blood RNA sample, both TCR alpha and TCR beta chains were sequenced. As for the authors' bioinformatics: Samples had a median of roughly 100,000 TCRs, with a range from about 23,224 to 690,600. V, J and CDR3 annotation of the TCR reads was carried out using the Decombinator software suite. For the PS versus PT1 abundance plots, all samples were subsampled to the same number of TCRs (28,000). Expanded TCRs were defined as absent before sensitization and observed at least eight times at the 2-week time point. In TCRdb, the public reads were trimmed at Q25 with fastp and aligned with MiXCR, with productive beta chains retained. CDR3 protein duplicates are merged, each entry listing the most common genes and DNA. For this entry, the V and J calls and clone size follow TCRdb and not the study's own pipeline. The sample has 300,000 to 450,000 distinct CDR3 sequences on record, approximately 5.1% of them singletons. The ten largest account for 2.5% to 3% of the sample.

The CDR3 goes from the cysteine to the phenylalanine over 13 residues. Only the CDR3 DNA stays, 39 bases, in frame from base 1. V is pared back by 7 bases and J by 2 bases, with 11 bases lying between the germline termini. CDR1 and CDR2 (SNHLY, FYNNEI) derive from the germline V gene. Specimen: whole blood, collected in connection with sensitization to the hapten diphenylcyclopropenone (DPC). In this chain, TRBV2 is recombined with TRBJ2-5; the D segment could be TRBD1, given 5 matching bases. The TCR originated in a woman between 50 and 59 years old with alopecia areata. Some clones in this sample may be carry-over from other donors' samples. For the CDR3, the sequence is CASKAGRQETQYF. The DNA sequence reads TGTGCCAGCAAGGCAGGGCGACAAGAGACCCAGTACTTC.